This T cell receptor beta chain was identified in a study of regulatory T cells in long-lasting Graves disease. The TCR beta library used iRepertoire HTBI primers with Arm-PCR amplification of CDR3. TCRdb reanalysed the multiplex PCR reads using MiXCR and keeps one entry per CDR3 protein. The repertoire holds 500,000 or so distinct CDR3 sequences, with roughly 15% as singletons. There are many counts of this clonotype. The germline CDR1 and CDR2 sequences are SGHRS and YFSETQ. The CDR3 is 14 residues long. The germline V and J ends were trimmed by 0 bases and 4 bases, with 10 bases remaining between them. The time point is: newly diagnosed GD, antithyroid drugs for less than 3 months. The TCR library was made from RNA that had been extracted from PBMCs in TRIzol. An endocrinology department located in Xi'an, China, was where the patients came from. This sample was shared with a second study, whose subject was T cells in Graves' hyperthyroidism and ophthalmopathy. That paper notes: During a first-round RT-PCR of the TCR CDR3, the HTBI primer set was used. For ophthalmopathy, model prediction preceded onset by a median about 6 months.

Material: peripheral blood mononuclear cells (PBMCs), obtained at new diagnosis, from a patient treated with antithyroid drugs. The rearrangement links TRBV5-1 to TRBJ1-2; unclear D gene. This sequence was found in a woman aged 35-65 years with Graves disease. Written as DNA, the CDR3 is TGCGCCAGCAGCTTGGAGGCCGGGTCCTATGGCTACACCTTC. It encodes CASSLEAGSYGYTF.